This TCR beta chain was documented in a study of T cell responses to AZD1222 COVID-19 vaccine. Profiling relied on immunoSEQ multiplex PCR, and the TCRdb table lists in-frame clones only, not all of them. The repertoire holds around 150,000 clones, with just over 90% as singletons. Study results and limitations: There were repertoire samples only from the period after the peak T cell response. Spike was spanned by vaccine-associated CD4 TCRs, with dominance at 160-218 and 743-854. The donor cohort was predominantly white British with a female majority, and clonal diversity may have been underestimated. Of spike-specific TCRs, nearly half reportedly target regions left unmutated in variants.

This clone was counted only a few times. Antigen: not known. The V gene lost 6 bases and the J gene lost 6 bases, with 11 bases spanning the gap. The germline V gene encodes CDR1 MDHEN and CDR2 SYDVKM. This CDR3 comprises 12 residues. Source: peripheral blood, taken 28 days after the second AZD1222 dose. The TCR sequence derives from an adult who received the AZD1222 COVID-19 vaccine. The chain has TRBV28 and TRBJ1-2; no reliable D call. The CDR3 loop reads CASRRADNGYTF. As DNA, the CDR3 is TGTGCCAGCAGACGGGCAGACAATGGCTACACCTTC.